A single sample is the source of the 20 T cell receptor beta chains below, sequenced in a study of shared clonotypes between healthy human individuals. Profiling relied on immunoSEQ multiplex PCR, and the TCRdb table lists in-frame clones only, not all of them. The table shows some 2,500,000 clones, with 93% occurring only once. What was sequenced was naive CD4+ T cells from PBMCs. Subset denoted: CD45RA+ positively selected. The receptors come from a man aged 18 to 30 in good health. Some clones in this sample may be carry-over from other donors' samples.

This rearrangement joins TRBV28 to TRBJ2-1; the match to TRBD1 covers 9 bases. J gave up 4 bases and V 3 bases, and 4 bases lay outside the gene matches. There are 15 residues in the CDR3. The germline V gene encodes CDR1 MDHEN and CDR2 SYDVKM. DNA of the CDR3: TGTGCCAGCAGTTTGGCGGGACAGGGTTACAATGAGCAGTTCTTC. Protein sequence: CASSLAGQGYNEQFF.

This chain links TRBV7-9 with TRBJ2-2, with D perhaps matching TRBD2 (6 bases). V was cut by 3 bases and J by 3 bases, with 8 bases left in between. The CDR3 runs 14 residues. The germline CDR1 and CDR2 sequences are SEHNR and FQNEAQ (reference sequence). CDR3 amino acids: CASSFAGHTGELFF. As DNA, the CDR3 is TGTGCCAGCAGCTTCGCGGGGCACACCGGGGAGCTGTTTTTT.

The chain employs TRBV29-1 and TRBJ2-5; 9 bases are a match to TRBD1. The CDR3 runs 13 residues. In germline, CDR1 is SQVTM, CDR2 ANQGSEA. V trimming: 7 bases; J trimming: 6 bases; junction bases outside the gene matches: 9. As DNA, the CDR3 is TGCAGCGCCGGGACAGGGACTACGAAGACCCAGTACTTC. Translated: CSAGTGTTKTQYF.

The rearrangement uses TRBV5-4 and TRBJ1-2; no firm D call. The CDR3 runs 16 residues. Germline CDR1 is SGHNT and CDR2 is YYREEE (reference sequence). V shed 0 bases and J shed 7 bases, with 19 bases lying between them. The CDR3 region is CASSLGDLTVSRGYTF. CDR3 coding DNA: TGTGCCAGCAGCTTGGGAGATCTAACAGTCTCGCGTGGCTACACCTTC.

The V gene is TRBV7-9, the J gene TRBJ2-2; TRBD1 matches at 7 bases. V dropped 3 bases and J dropped 4; count of bases not matched to a gene: 5. This CDR3 has 15 amino acids. The germline V gene has CDR1 SEHNR and CDR2 FQNEAQ (reference sequence). The CDR3 sequence is CASSLATGFTGELFF. The CDR3 nucleotides read TGTGCCAGCAGCTTGGCGACAGGGTTCACCGGGGAGCTGTTTTTT.

The chain is built from TRBV7-9 and TRBJ1-2, with TRBD1 as a possible D gene (5 bases). The CDR3 has 14 residues. Germline V gives CDR1 SEHNR, CDR2 FQNEAQ (reference sequence). The V gene lost 6 bases and the J gene lost 3 bases, with 14 bases spanning the gap. CDR3 nucleotide sequence: TGTGCCAGCAGACCGGGGCGTAGGGACTATGGCTACACCTTC. This codes for CASRPGRRDYGYTF.

The CDR3 spells CASSQDPSTSGSSYEQYF. The DNA of the CDR3 is TGCGCCAGCAGCCAAGATCCCTCGACTAGCGGGAGTTCCTACGAGCAGTACTTC. The J gene is TRBJ2-7, the V gene TRBV4-1, with 12 bases lining up with TRBD2. This CDR3 spans 18 amino acids. V gave up 0 bases and J gave up 1 base; unmatched junction bases: 7. The V gene's germline CDR1 is MGHRA and CDR2 YSYEKL.

This rearrangement joins TRBV18 to TRBJ1-1; a possible D gene is TRBD1 (6 bases). Trimming took 8 bases from V and 0 from J, leaving 10 bases between them. This CDR3 has 13 residues. Germline values: CDR1 KGHSH, CDR2 LQKENI. CDR3 residues: CASEGGLNTEAFF. In nucleotides, the CDR3 is TGTGCCAGCGAGGGGGGGCTGAACACTGAAGCTTTCTTT.

The rearrangement links TRBV6-6 to TRBJ2-7, with D perhaps matching TRBD1 (6 bases). Per germline, CDR1 MNHNY and CDR2 SVGAGI (reference sequence). This CDR3 contains 16 residues. Trimming removed 8 bases at V and 2 bases at J, with 22 bases between. The CDR3 DNA sequence: TGTGCCAGCCATACCGTATTAACAGGGTTCGCCTACGAGCAGTACTTC. Its protein is CASHTVLTGFAYEQYF.

This chain joins TRBV15 and TRBJ1-5; no reliable D call. Trimming removed 4 bases from V and 5 bases from J, with 6 bases in between. Per the germline V gene, CDR1 is LNHNV and CDR2 is YYDKDF (reference sequence). The CDR3 totals 12 residues. CDR3 amino acids: CATSTTYQPQHF. The CDR3 coding sequence is TGTGCCACCAGCACCACTTATCAGCCCCAGCATTTT.

V gene TRBV4-3 combines with J gene TRBJ2-3; D not certain. The CDR3 loop spans 14 amino acids. Trimming left V 5 bases short and J 0 bases short, with 9 bases between. In germline, CDR1 is LGHNA, CDR2 YSLEER. The CDR3 spells CASSGGVSTDTQYF. The CDR3 nucleotides are TGCGCCAGCAGCGGTGGGGTAAGCACAGATACGCAGTATTTT.

This chain joins TRBV2 and TRBJ2-7; 12 bases align to TRBD2. The CDR3 runs 15 residues. The V gene's germline CDR1 is SNHLY and CDR2 FYNNEI. The V segment lost 3 bases and the J segment 3 bases; nucleotides outside the gene matches: 3. Written as DNA, the CDR3 is TGTGCCAGCAGTGACCTAGCGGGAGGGATCTACGAGCAGTACTTC. It translates to CASSDLAGGIYEQYF.

As concerns this clone: The same CDR3 arises from other DNA sequences in this sample as well. The chain joins TRBV7-2 to TRBJ2-1; D not resolved. The CDR3 is 13 amino acids. The germline V gene has CDR1 SGHTA and CDR2 FQGNSA. The germline V and J ends were trimmed by 1 base and 2 bases, with 3 bases remaining between them. The CDR3 DNA is TGTGCCAGCAGCTTAGGGGCCTACAATGAGCAGTTCTTC. Protein: CASSLGAYNEQFF.

The rearrangement links TRBV28 to TRBJ1-1, with a weak D call TRBD1 (5 bases). The germline V and J ends were trimmed by 7 bases and 1 base, with 13 bases remaining between them. Per the germline V gene, CDR1 is MDHEN and CDR2 is SYDVKM. CDR3 length equals 14 residues. CDR3 sequence reads: CASTPGRRNTEAFF. The CDR3 nucleotides are TGTGCCAGCACCCCGGGACGGAGGAACACTGAAGCTTTCTTT.

The V gene is TRBV7-9, the J gene TRBJ1-5, with D maybe TRBD1 (6 bases). The germline gives CDR1 SEHNR, CDR2 FQNEAQ (reference sequence). V lost 4 bases and J 2 bases, leaving 12 bases between the germline ends. The CDR3 spans 15 residues. CDR3 in amino acids: CASSSRGSGNQPQHF. The CDR3 coding sequence is TGTGCCAGCAGCTCGAGGGGGTCGGGCAATCAGCCCCAGCATTTT.

The chain carries TRBV19 and TRBJ1-5; 8 positions match TRBD1. J was trimmed by 4 bases and V by 3 bases; bases with no gene match: 11. The CDR3 has 17 residues. Germline V gene sequence: CDR1 LNHDA, CDR2 SQIVND (reference sequence). The CDR3 spells CASSIRGSGQGNQPQHF. The CDR3 nucleotides read TGTGCCAGTAGTATTCGTGGGTCTGGACAGGGTAATCAGCCCCAGCATTTT. Looking up the rest from reference TRBV19 and TRBJ1-5 gives the full variable domain: DGGITQSPKYLFRKEGQNVTLSCEQNLNHDAMYWYRQDPGQGLRLIYYSQIVNDFQKGDIAEGYSVSREKKESFPLTVTSAQKNPTAFYLCASSIRGSGQGNQPQHFGDGTRLSIL.

This chain uses TRBV6-1 with TRBJ2-1, with TRBD1 as a possible D gene (7 bases). The CDR3 consists of 16 residues. Deletions cut 0 bases from V and 14 bases from J, with 23 bases between. Germline V gene lookup returns CDR1 MNHNS and CDR2 SASEGT. The CDR3 region has the DNA TGTGCCAGCAGTGAAGCAGGAGACAGGGCCTTGGGGGGAAAGTTCTTC. Protein product: CASSEAGDRALGGKFF.

This chain uses TRBV5-4 with TRBJ1-3; D unresolved. Trimming cost V 1 base and J 1 base, with 3 bases left between them. This CDR3 region has 13 residues. Germline V gene lookup returns CDR1 SGHNT and CDR2 YYREEE (reference sequence). As DNA, the CDR3 is TGTGCCAGCAGCTTGAGTTCTGGAAACACCATATATTTT. Its translation: CASSLSSGNTIYF.

The sample holds one count of this clone. V and J are TRBV7-9 and TRBJ2-1; possible D gene TRBD2, 6 bases. Trimming pared 3 bases from V and 15 bases from J, leaving 24 bases between. The CDR3 spans 15 residues. Germline lookup yields CDR1 SEHNR and CDR2 FQNEAQ (reference sequence). Here the CDR3 reads CASSLGGRAAEDSFF. DNA of the CDR3: TGTGCCAGCAGCTTGGGAGGACGAGCGGCAGAGGACTCGTTCTTC. Drawing the rest from reference TRBV7-9 and TRBJ2-1, the complete variable domain is DTGVSQNPRHKITKRGQNVTFRCDPISEHNRLYWYRQTLGQGPEFLTYFQNEAQLEKSRLLSDRFSAERPKGSFSTLEIQRTEQGDSAMYLCASSLGGRAAEDSFFGPGTRLTVL.

The rearrangement links TRBV5-5 to TRBJ2-6; D not resolved. Trimming pared 0 bases from V and 0 bases from J, leaving 4 bases between. This CDR3 has 15 residues. The V gene's germline CDR1 is SGHKS and CDR2 YYEKEE (reference sequence). CDR3 in amino acids: CASSLELSGANVLTF. The CDR3 DNA reads TGTGCCAGCAGCTTGGAACTCTCTGGGGCCAACGTCCTGACTTTC.